This T cell receptor beta chain originates from a study of OX40 agonist ivuxolimab in advanced cancers. At the level of the study: Under the entry rules, prior anti-PD-1, anti-PD-L1 or anti-CTLA-4 therapy was allowed, and about 40% had some. Study-wide points: There was clonal expansion of CD4+ and CD8+ blood T cells by week 6 at 0.1 to 3.0 mg/kg. Certain nonresponders likewise exhibited a low normalized T-cell clonal expansion.

The V gene's germline CDR1 is KGHSH and CDR2 LQKENI. The CDR3 loop spans 12 amino acids. Trimming stripped 3 bases from V and 8 bases from J, with 10 bases between. Peripheral blood came from all dose cohorts at three timepoints. Comment on this clone: The antigen is not known.

Data came from immunoSEQ multiplex PCR; TCRdb stores just in-frame clones and leaves some out. Of around 40,000 clones listed, 65% to 90% are singletons. The gene calls are TRBV18 and TRBJ1-2; D uncertain. The clonotype was recovered from an adult with an advanced solid tumor such as melanoma, head and neck, liver or kidney cancer. Sequences were derived from CD4+ or CD8+ T cells sorted from blood, sampled in a trial of the OX40 agonist ivuxolimab. The CDR3 is CASSPDDRGYTF. The CDR3 DNA reads as TGTGCCAGCTCACCCGATGATAGGGGCTACACCTTC.